This TCR beta chain appears in the sequencing data of a study of blood T cell repertoires in COVID-19. Study at large: Both acute and convalescent COVID-19 samples were obtained from the United States, Italy and Spain. T cells, B-cell-depleted T cells, or PBMCs supplied cDNA or gDNA.

Authors' analysis steps: Amplification from reference gene primers served as the basis for estimated nucleated cell counts. Method: immunoSEQ multiplex PCR; TCRdb's copy keeps in-frame clones and lacks some. That table gives V, J and clone size, and the DNA gave D and trimming. The sample contains 180,000 or so clones, 70% to 85% of which appear only once. The ends were cut back, 4 bases at V and 3 bases at J, with 15 bases in the middle. The CDR3 runs to 15 residues. The germline V gene has CDR1 LGHNA and CDR2 YNFKEQ. The chain has TRBV4-2 and TRBJ2-5; D is possibly TRBD1 (5 bases). Material for sequencing was peripheral blood. The receptor was isolated from a woman of 80 years or more with acute or convalescent COVID-19. The CDR3 sequence is CASSRGGAPEETQYF. CDR3 bases: TGTGCCAGCAGCCGAGGTGGGGCGCCTGAAGAGACCCAGTACTTC.